A single sample gave rise to the 32 T cell receptor beta chains below, sequenced in a study of T-cell memory formation after mild COVID-19. TCRdb reanalysed the 5' RACE reads using MiXCR and keeps one entry per CDR3 protein. Seen here are roughly 320,000 distinct CDR3 sequences, 25% to 30% observed once, and the top ten hold approximately 13%. The sample comprised PBMCs or a T cell subset sorted from them (not recorded which). The receptors stem from an adult woman who had mild COVID-19 (a few samples of this study predate the infection). Cell type and time point are not known.

The rearrangement uses TRBV10-3 and TRBJ1-3; the D gene is possibly TRBD1 (5 bases). V lost 0 bases to trimming and J lost 3 bases, with 18 bases between them. Germline CDR1 reads ENHRY; CDR2 reads SYGVKD. This CDR3 has 18 amino acids. CDR3 residues: CAISESGPGGISGNTIYF. CDR3 DNA sequence: TGTGCCATCAGTGAGTCGGGACCCGGAGGCATCAGTGGAAACACCATATATTTT.

A few counts support this clonotype. V is TRBV5-8 and J is TRBJ1-1; D uncertain. The CDR3 covers 12 residues. The germline CDR1 and CDR2 sequences are SGHTS and YDEGEE. Trimming took 5 bases from V and 1 from J, leaving 6 bases between them. The CDR3 region is CASSRRNTEAFF. DNA for the CDR3: TGTGCCAGCAGTCGGAGGAACACTGAAGCTTTCTTT.

This clonotype was counted between two and nine times. V usage is TRBV12-3 or TRBV12-4 and J usage is TRBJ1-1; unclear D gene. This CDR3 comprises 14 residues. V was shortened by 3 bases and J by 1 base, with 9 bases between the two germline ends. The CDR3 region is CASSFMQPNTEAFF. The DNA of the CDR3 is TGTGCCAGCAGTTTTATGCAGCCGAACACTGAAGCTTTCTTT.

The rearrangement uses TRBV24-1 and TRBJ2-1, with no clear D. The CDR3 runs 12 residues. Germline V gives CDR1 KGHDR, CDR2 SFDVKD. The V end was cut by 0 bases, the J end by 10 bases, with 6 bases between. The CDR3 DNA follows: TGTGCCACCAGTGATTTGTACGGGGAGCAGTTCTTC. This translates into CATSDLYGEQFF.

This clonotype was picked up a small number of times. The J gene is TRBJ1-5, the V gene TRBV12-3 or TRBV12-4; possible D gene TRBD1, 6 bases. There are 13 residues in the CDR3. Trimming stripped 6 bases from V and 8 bases from J, with 14 bases between. CDR3: CASRQTGAEPQHF. For the CDR3, the DNA is TGTGCCAGCAGACAGACAGGTGCGGAGCCCCAGCATTTT.

This clonotype showed up many times. The V gene is TRBV11-2, the J gene TRBJ2-2; TRBD2 agrees at 8 bases. The CDR3 is 16 amino acids. Germline V lookup: CDR1 SGHAT, CDR2 FQNNGV. With 4 bases clipped from V and 2 bases from J, the junction kept 6 bases outside the gene matches. The CDR3 nucleotides are TGTGCCAGCAGCTCCAGGACTAGCTTAAACACCGGGGAGCTGTTTTTT. Protein product: CASSSRTSLNTGELFF.

J is TRBJ1-5 and V is TRBV6-1; D might be TRBD1 (5 bases). The CDR3 extends over 13 amino acids. V was pared by 6 bases and J by 6 bases, with 12 bases between. Germline V gives CDR1 MNHNS, CDR2 SASEGT. Here the CDR3 reads CASSIGGVQPQHF. As DNA, the CDR3 is TGTGCCAGCAGCATTGGGGGGGTTCAGCCCCAGCATTTT.

The rearrangement joins TRBV7-3 to TRBJ2-5, with D perhaps matching TRBD1 (5 bases). The CDR3 is 14 amino acids. V shed 2 bases and J shed 2 bases, with 9 bases lying between them. CDR1 is SGHTA and CDR2 is FQGTGA in the germline V gene. The CDR3 here is CASSLRDRQETQYF. CDR3 DNA sequence: TGTGCCAGCAGCTTACGTGACAGACAAGAGACCCAGTACTTC.

The rearrangement uses TRBV14 and TRBJ2-2; 11 positions match TRBD2. Germline assignment: CDR1 SGHDN and CDR2 FVKESK. The CDR3 has 16 residues. V lost 4 bases, J lost 4 bases, and 5 bases stayed unmatched. CDR3 nucleotide sequence: TGTGCCAGCAGCCGTAGCGGGGGGGCCCCCACCGGGGAGCTGTTTTTT. Residues: CASSRSGGAPTGELFF.

DNA for the CDR3: TGCGCCAGCAGCCGGACTTCCGCCACAGATACGCAGTATTTT. As protein: CASSRTSATDTQYF. The chain has TRBV4-1 and TRBJ2-3; weak D call: TRBD2 (5 bases). The CDR3 extends over 14 amino acids. CDR1 and CDR2 from the germline V gene are MGHRA and YSYEKL. The V end lost 4 bases, the J end lost 2 bases, and 10 bases lay between the germline ends.

This chain connects TRBV15 to TRBJ1-4; D gene unclear. V was shortened by 8 bases and J by 8 bases, with 6 bases between the two germline ends. The V gene's germline CDR1 is LNHNV and CDR2 YYDKDF (reference sequence). This CDR3 comprises 10 residues. CDR3 sequence (DNA): TGTGCCACCCCGGAGGAAAAACTGTTTTTT. This translates into CATPEEKLFF.

The chain combines TRBV3-1 with TRBJ1-3, with D unresolved. Trimming pared 5 bases from V and 4 bases from J, leaving 15 bases between. The CDR3 runs to 15 residues. The V gene's germline CDR1 is LGHDT and CDR2 YNNKEL (reference sequence). CDR3 bases: TGTGCCAGCAGCTCTGGGATTATGCGAGGAAACACCATATATTTT. Translating it yields CASSSGIMRGNTIYF. Combining the CDR3 with reference TRBV3-1 and TRBJ1-3 gives the whole variable domain DTAVSQTPKYLVTQMGNDKSIKCEQNLGHDTMYWYKQDSKKFLKIMFSYNNKELIINETVPNRFSPKSPDKAHLNLHINSLELGDSAVYFCASSSGIMRGNTIYFGEGSWLTVV.

In this sample, this clonotype turned up a few times. V is TRBV12-3 or TRBV12-4 and J is TRBJ1-2; D is undetermined. This CDR3 has 14 amino acids. The germline V and J ends were trimmed by 7 bases and 5 bases, with 17 bases remaining between them. The CDR3 coding sequence is TGTGCCAGCACCCTTGGTGGGATACCGTATGGCTACACCTTC. Encoded protein: CASTLGGIPYGYTF.

This clonotype has a handful of counts. The CDR3 nucleotides are TGCAGTGCCGCGGGTGCTATCGCGTTCTCACCCCTCCACTTT. This sequence encodes CSAAGAIAFSPLHF. The genes are TRBV20-1 and TRBJ1-6, with D hard to call. Trimming removed 6 bases from V and 10 bases from J, with 19 bases in between. The CDR3 spans 14 residues. Per germline, CDR1 DFQATT and CDR2 SNEGSKA (reference sequence).

This clonotype was seen a few times. The chain is built from TRBV7-8 and TRBJ2-7; TRBD2 matches at 8 bases. Germline CDR1 and CDR2: SGHVS and FQNEAQ. The CDR3 has 14 residues. Germline trimming cut 5 bases from V and 9 bases from J; bases unmatched to any gene: 12. The CDR3 bases are TGTGCCAGCAGCACCACCGTTGCGGGAGGAGTGCAGTACTTC. It is translated as CASSTTVAGGVQYF.

The chain has TRBV19 and TRBJ1-2; D gene uncertain. The CDR3 is 11 residues long. V was clipped by 7 bases and J by 3 bases, with 6 bases between them. Germline-derived CDR1 and CDR2 are LNHDA and SQIVND (reference sequence). The CDR3 sequence is CASIGYYGYTF. In DNA, the CDR3 is TGTGCCAGTATTGGGTACTATGGCTACACCTTC.

This clonotype has a handful of counts. This chain uses TRBV18 with TRBJ2-7; TRBD2 matches 7 bases. V shed 0 bases and J 0 bases; nucleotides not matched to a gene: 2. The CDR3 runs 15 residues. Germline V gives CDR1 KGHSH, CDR2 LQKENI. CDR3 nucleotide sequence: TGTGCCAGCTCACCACCGGGAGGGATCTCCTACGAGCAGTACTTC. Its translation: CASSPPGGISYEQYF.

This clonotype was detected a few times. The chain has TRBV7-7 and TRBJ2-7; D may match TRBD1 or TRBD2 (5 bases each). The germline V gene has CDR1 SSHAT and CDR2 FNYEAQ (reference sequence). Trimming removed 1 base from V and 7 bases from J, with 11 bases in between. The CDR3 contains 13 residues. The CDR3 protein is CASSLGGWGEQYF. The DNA for the CDR3 is TGTGCCAGCAGCTTAGGGGGGTGGGGAGAGCAGTACTTC.

This chain links TRBV29-1 with TRBJ2-3; D remains ambiguous. CDR1 and CDR2 (germline): SQVTM, ANQGSEA. CDR3 length equals 14 residues. V gave up 5 bases and J gave up 4 bases, with 16 bases separating them. CDR3: CSVSGLQEADTQYF. The CDR3 bases are TGCAGCGTTTCGGGCCTTCAAGAGGCAGATACGCAGTATTTT.

V gene TRBV4-3 combines with J gene TRBJ2-1; D may be TRBD2 (5 bases). V was shortened by 5 bases and J by 7 bases, with 18 bases between the two germline ends. CDR3 size: 15 residues. The V gene's germline CDR1 is LGHNA and CDR2 YSLEER. CDR3 in DNA: TGCGCCAGCAGCTTCGCCCCCGACCGGAGGAATGAGCAGTTCTTC. It encodes CASSFAPDRRNEQFF.

This chain connects TRBV7-6 to TRBJ2-1, with D tentatively TRBD1 (5 bases). Between the trimmed V and J ends, which lost 5 bases and 9 bases, there was a span of 17 bases. The CDR3 runs 14 residues. Per the germline V gene, CDR1 is SGHVS and CDR2 is FNYEAQ. The CDR3 DNA reads as TGTGCCAGCAGCCGCTCAGGGCCTGTGAGTGAGCAGTTCTTC. As protein: CASSRSGPVSEQFF.

The CDR3 nucleotides are TGCGCCAGCAGCTCCCTGGGACCGGCGGGGGATACGCAGTATTTT. This sequence encodes CASSSLGPAGDTQYF. The gene calls are TRBV5-1 and TRBJ2-3; possibly TRBD2 for D (6 bases). This CDR3 has 15 residues. The V end lost 3 bases, the J end lost 6 bases, and 17 bases lay between the germline ends. CDR1 and CDR2 (germline): SGHRS, YFSETQ. Full variable domain (remainder filled in from reference TRBV5-1 and TRBJ2-3): KAGVTQTPRYLIKTRGQQVTLSCSPISGHRSVSWYQQTPGQGLQFLFEYFSETQRNKGNFPGRFSGRQFSNSRSEMNVSTLELGDSALYLCASSSLGPAGDTQYFGPGTRLTVL.

This clonotype was recorded a few times. CDR3 region: CASSQREPYNEQFF. CDR3 DNA: TGTGCCAGCAGCCAGCGGGAACCGTACAATGAGCAGTTCTTC. V gene TRBV11-2 combines with J gene TRBJ2-1; 7 positions match TRBD2. V lost 5 bases and J lost 4; bases outside the gene matches: 5. The CDR3 length is 14 residues. Looked up from germline, CDR1 is SGHAT and CDR2 is FQNNGV. Drawing the rest from reference TRBV11-2 and TRBJ2-1, the complete variable domain is EAGVAQSPRYKIIEKRQSVAFWCNPISGHATLYWYQQILGQGPKLLIQFQNNGVVDDSQLPKDRFSAERLKGVDSTLKIQPAKLEDSAVYLCASSQREPYNEQFFGPGTRLTVL.

This clonotype has just one count. The chain combines TRBV24-1 with TRBJ2-1, with D unclear. The germline V gene has CDR1 KGHDR and CDR2 SFDVKD. Trimming cost V 6 bases and J 2 bases, with 7 bases left between them. This CDR3 region has 13 residues. The CDR3 loop is CATSIGPYNEQFF. The CDR3, as DNA: TGTGCCACCAGTATAGGGCCCTACAATGAGCAGTTCTTC.

J is TRBJ2-1 and V is TRBV6-6; no clear D gene. Germline V gene sequence: CDR1 MNHNY, CDR2 SVGAGI (reference sequence). CDR3 length equals 12 residues. V lost 6 bases, J lost 4 bases, and 7 bases lay in between. CDR3 protein: CASRPHYNEQFF. The CDR3 nucleotides read TGTGCCAGCAGACCACATTACAATGAGCAGTTCTTC.

The J gene is TRBJ2-7, the V gene TRBV30; the match to TRBD1 covers 8 bases. Germline-derived CDR1 and CDR2 are GTSNPN and SVGIG (reference sequence). The CDR3 extends over 12 amino acids. V was pared by 4 bases and J by 5 bases, with 4 bases of the junction left unmatched. As DNA, the CDR3 is TGTGCCTGGATTCAGGGGGCGAACGAGCAGTACTTC. Residues: CAWIQGANEQYF.

This clonotype was seen a handful of times. The rearrangement links TRBV24-1 to TRBJ2-2, with D possibly being TRBD1 (5 bases). The CDR3 contains 14 residues. The germline V and J ends were trimmed by 4 bases and 4 bases, with 9 bases remaining between them. Germline loops: CDR1 KGHDR, CDR2 SFDVKD. The CDR3 loop reads CATSEAGRTGELFF. The CDR3 region has the DNA TGTGCCACCAGTGAGGCAGGGCGCACCGGGGAGCTGTTTTTT.

In its sample, this clonotype was seen many times. The chain uses TRBV28 and TRBJ2-1, with 9 bases matching TRBD1. Trimming removed 4 bases from V and 3 bases from J; junction bases left unmatched: 13. The germline V gene has CDR1 MDHEN and CDR2 SYDVKM. The CDR3 is 18 amino acids. The CDR3, as DNA: TGTGCCAGCAGTTCAGCGGCAGGGGACAGGGCGCTCTACAATGAGCAGTTCTTC. Its protein is CASSSAAGDRALYNEQFF.

There are many counts of this clonotype. The junction does not match germline at one end; this may be a read error. The chain recombines TRBV6-5 with TRBJ1-1; maybe TRBD1 (6 bases). Germline V gene lookup returns CDR1 MNHEY and CDR2 SVGAGI. This CDR3 contains 14 residues. CDR3: CASSYLQGNTEAFF. For the CDR3, the DNA is TGTGCCAGCAGCTACTTACAGGGGAACACTGAAGCTTTCTTT.

This rearrangement joins TRBV4-3 to TRBJ1-2; no firm D call. V was shortened by 1 base and J by 3 bases, with 6 bases between the two germline ends. CDR3 length equals 13 residues. Per the germline V gene, CDR1 is LGHNA and CDR2 is YSLEER. The CDR3 DNA reads TGCGCCAGCAGCCAAGTTGTCGACTATGGCTACACCTTC. Residues: CASSQVVDYGYTF.

In its sample, this clonotype was seen a few times. This rearrangement joins TRBV11-2 to TRBJ2-5, with 7 nucleotides matching TRBD2. Germline V CDR1 and CDR2: SGHAT, FQNNGV. This CDR3 region has 14 residues. V was clipped by 3 bases and J by 6 bases; unmatched bases: 7. CDR3 region: CASSLSGMGKTQYF. In nucleotides, the CDR3 is TGTGCCAGCAGCTTGAGCGGGATGGGAAAGACCCAGTACTTC.

This chain links TRBV7-9 with TRBJ2-1; 13 nucleotides line up with TRBD2. Trimming at V came to 5 bases and at J to 2 bases, leaving 6 bases not matched to a gene. The CDR3 contains 17 residues. The V gene's germline CDR1 is SEHNR and CDR2 FQNEAQ (reference sequence). This CDR3 reads CASSRTSGGLTYNEQFF. DNA of the CDR3: TGTGCCAGCAGCCGGACTAGCGGGGGCCTTACCTACAATGAGCAGTTCTTC. The full variable domain, rest sourced from reference TRBV7-9 and TRBJ2-1, is DTGVSQNPRHKITKRGQNVTFRCDPISEHNRLYWYRQTLGQGPEFLTYFQNEAQLEKSRLLSDRFSAERPKGSFSTLEIQRTEQGDSAMYLCASSRTSGGLTYNEQFFGPGTRLTVL.